This T cell receptor beta chain emerged from a study of T cell responses to AZD1222 COVID-19 vaccine. Trimming left V 2 bases short and J 8 bases short, with 17 bases between. This CDR3 is built from 16 residues. Germline V CDR1 and CDR2: SGHNT, YYREEE (reference sequence). The study's findings and limits: Without day 14 samples, only post-peak T cell repertoires were studied. Across the whole spike, CD4 TCRs peaked at regions 160-218 and 743-854. Seropositivity was recorded at baseline in only a handful of AZD1222 recipients.

For this clone: The antigen is undetermined.

TCRdb's copy holds only in-frame clones and misses some; the assay was immunoSEQ multiplex PCR. The sample lists approximately 100,000 clones, 92% occurring once. This chain joins TRBV5-4 and TRBJ1-6; weak D call: TRBD1 (6 bases). This TCR was recovered from an adult in good health. The material was peripheral blood, obtained on day 0 of AZD1222 vaccination. The CDR3, as DNA: TGTGCCAGCAGCTTCGGTAGAGGGGGGTGGGATTCACCCCTCCACTTT. It is translated as CASSFGRGGWDSPLHF.